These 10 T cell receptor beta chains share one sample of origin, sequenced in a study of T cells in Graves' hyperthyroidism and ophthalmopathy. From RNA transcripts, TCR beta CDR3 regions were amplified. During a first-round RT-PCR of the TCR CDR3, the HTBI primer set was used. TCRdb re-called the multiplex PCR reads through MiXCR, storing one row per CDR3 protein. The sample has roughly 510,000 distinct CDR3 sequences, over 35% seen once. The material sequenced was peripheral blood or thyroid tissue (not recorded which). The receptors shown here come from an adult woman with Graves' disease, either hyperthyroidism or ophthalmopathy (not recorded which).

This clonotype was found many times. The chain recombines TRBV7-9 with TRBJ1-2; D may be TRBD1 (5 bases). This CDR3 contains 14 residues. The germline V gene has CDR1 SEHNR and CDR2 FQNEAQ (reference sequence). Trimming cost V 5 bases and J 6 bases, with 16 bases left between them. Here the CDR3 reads CASSTPGPKNGYTF. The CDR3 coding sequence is TGTGCCAGCAGCACGCCGGGACCGAAGAATGGCTACACCTTC.

The CDR3 region is CASSPMGGIGNQPQHF. CDR3 coding DNA: TGTGCCAGCAGCCCCATGGGGGGGATTGGCAATCAGCCCCAGCATTTT. This sequence joins TRBV7-9 and TRBJ1-5, with a possible D match to TRBD1 (5 bases). The CDR3 is 16 amino acids. Germline CDR1 SEHNR, CDR2 FQNEAQ (reference sequence). The V end was cut by 5 bases, the J end by 2 bases, with 16 bases between.

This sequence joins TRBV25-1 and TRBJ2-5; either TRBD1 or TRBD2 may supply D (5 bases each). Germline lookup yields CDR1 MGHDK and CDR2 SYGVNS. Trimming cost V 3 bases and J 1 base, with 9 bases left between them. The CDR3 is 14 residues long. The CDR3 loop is CASSDRGTQETQYF. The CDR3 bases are TGTGCCAGCAGTGATAGAGGGACCCAAGAGACCCAGTACTTC.

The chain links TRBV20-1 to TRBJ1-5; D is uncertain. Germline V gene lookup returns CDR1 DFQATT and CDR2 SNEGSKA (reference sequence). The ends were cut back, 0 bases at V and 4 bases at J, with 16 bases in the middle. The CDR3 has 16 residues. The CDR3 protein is CSARDSPPGGNQPQHF. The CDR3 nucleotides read TGCAGTGCTAGAGATAGCCCTCCTGGCGGGAATCAGCCCCAGCATTTT.

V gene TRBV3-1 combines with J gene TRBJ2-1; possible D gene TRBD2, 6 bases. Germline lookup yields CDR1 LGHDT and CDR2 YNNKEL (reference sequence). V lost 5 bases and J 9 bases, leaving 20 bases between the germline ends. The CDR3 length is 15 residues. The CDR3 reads CASSSSTSADPEQFF. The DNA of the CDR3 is TGTGCCAGCAGCTCCTCGACTAGTGCTGATCCTGAGCAGTTCTTC.

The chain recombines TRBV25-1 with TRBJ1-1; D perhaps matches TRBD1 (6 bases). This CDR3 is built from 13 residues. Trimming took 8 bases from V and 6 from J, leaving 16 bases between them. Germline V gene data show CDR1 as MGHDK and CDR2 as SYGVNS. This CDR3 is CASQGTLRAEAFF. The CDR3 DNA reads TGTGCCAGCCAAGGGACACTCCGGGCTGAAGCTTTCTTT.

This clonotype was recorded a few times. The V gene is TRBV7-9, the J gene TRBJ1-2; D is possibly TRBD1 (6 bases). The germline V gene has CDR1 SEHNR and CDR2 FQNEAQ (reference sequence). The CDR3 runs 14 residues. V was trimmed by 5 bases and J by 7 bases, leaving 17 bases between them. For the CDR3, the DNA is TGTGCCAGCAGCCCCGGGGGGGCTCGACTTGGCTACACCTTC. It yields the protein CASSPGGARLGYTF.

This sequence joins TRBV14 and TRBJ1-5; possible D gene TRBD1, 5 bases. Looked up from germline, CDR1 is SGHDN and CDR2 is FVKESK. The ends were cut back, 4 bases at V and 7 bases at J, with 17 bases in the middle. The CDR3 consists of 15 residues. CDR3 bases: TGTGCCAGCAGCCGCCTCGGGACCCAAGGCCAGCCCCAGCATTTT. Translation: CASSRLGTQGQPQHF.

The CDR3 nucleotides are TGTGCCAGCAGGCGGGCCGGGGCACTGGGCTACGAGCAGTACTTC. As protein: CASRRAGALGYEQYF. The chain has TRBV11-2 and TRBJ2-7; D might be TRBD1 or TRBD2, each matching 5 bases. The CDR3 runs to 15 residues. Germline V gene data show CDR1 as SGHAT and CDR2 as FQNNGV. The V gene lost 6 bases and the J gene lost 3 bases, with 18 bases spanning the gap. Variable domain in full (rest from reference TRBV11-2 and TRBJ2-7): EAGVAQSPRYKIIEKRQSVAFWCNPISGHATLYWYQQILGQGPKLLIQFQNNGVVDDSQLPKDRFSAERLKGVDSTLKIQPAKLEDSAVYLCASRRAGALGYEQYFGPGTRLTVT.

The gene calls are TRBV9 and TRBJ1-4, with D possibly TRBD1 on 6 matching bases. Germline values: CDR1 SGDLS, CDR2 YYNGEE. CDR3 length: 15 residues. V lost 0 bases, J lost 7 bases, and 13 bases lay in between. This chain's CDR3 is CASSVEGGKSEKLFF. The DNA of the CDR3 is TGTGCCAGCAGCGTAGAGGGGGGGAAGAGTGAAAAACTGTTTTTT.